The next 23 T cell receptor beta chains were all read from a single sample in a study of PD-1 blockade in classical Hodgkin lymphoma. Assay: immunoSEQ multiplex PCR; the TCRdb copy retains only in-frame clones and omits some. The sample has 20,000 to 25,000 clones; 65% to 90% are singletons. The patients all showed relapse after autologous stem cell transplantation, while their brentuximab vedotin exposure varied. The sample consisted of peripheral blood mononuclear cells (PBMCs), taken before the second cycle of nivolumab. These receptors were obtained from a human donor with classical Hodgkin lymphoma.

The chain couples TRBV5-1 to TRBJ2-2; 12 bases line up with TRBD1. The CDR3 covers 18 residues. The J segment lost 4 bases and the V segment lost 3 bases, leaving 10 bases of the junction unmatched. The germline V gene encodes CDR1 SGHRS and CDR2 YFSETQ. CDR3 nucleotide sequence: TGCGCCAGCAGCTCTTCCGGGACAGGGGGCATTAGCACCGGGGAGCTGTTTTTT. As protein: CASSSSGTGGISTGELFF.

This chain connects TRBV6-6 to TRBJ1-4; D unresolved. The CDR3 is 13 amino acids. Germline assignment: CDR1 MNHNY and CDR2 SVGAGI (reference sequence). Trimming shortened V by 6 bases and J by 7 bases, and 12 bases separated the two germline ends. CDR3 coding DNA: TGTGCCAGCAGGTCAGGTGGTATTGAAAAACTGTTTTTT. Its translation is CASRSGGIEKLFF.

The V call is TRBV10-3, the J call TRBJ2-4; 7 nucleotides align to TRBD2. There are 13 residues in the CDR3. CDR1 is ENHRY and CDR2 is SYGVKD in the germline V gene. The V gene end was trimmed by 10 bases and the J gene end by 2 bases; junction bases not matched to a gene: 5. The CDR3: CATWGGTKNIQYF. CDR3 bases: TGTGCCACCTGGGGGGGAACCAAAAACATTCAGTACTTC.

The chain is built from TRBV4-1 and TRBJ2-7, with 12 bases lining up with TRBD2. The trim removed 1 base at V and 7 bases at J, leaving 8 bases unmatched. The CDR3 totals 16 residues. Germline-derived CDR1 and CDR2 are MGHRA and YSYEKL. Written as DNA, the CDR3 is TGCGCCAGCAGCCAAGTCCTAGCGGGAGGGCCGTTTGAGCAGTACTTC. It codes for CASSQVLAGGPFEQYF.

CDR3 loop: CASSPSLGTGGNEQYF. The CDR3, as DNA: TGTGCCAGCAGCCCCTCCTTAGGGACAGGGGGCAACGAGCAGTACTTC. The V gene is TRBV7-5, the J gene TRBJ2-7; TRBD1, as called in the table, went unchecked against the DNA. TRBV7-5 is a pseudogene. The CDR3 length is 16 residues.

The chain couples TRBV18 to TRBJ2-7; TRBD1 is a possible D gene (5 bases). V was trimmed by 0 bases and J by 3 bases, leaving 12 bases between them. The germline V gene encodes CDR1 KGHSH and CDR2 LQKENI. The CDR3 consists of 15 residues. The CDR3 region is CASSPPVTDGYEQYF. Here the CDR3 DNA reads TGTGCCAGCTCACCACCGGTGACAGACGGCTACGAGCAGTACTTC.

The chain recombines TRBV29-1 with TRBJ1-2; D might be TRBD1 (6 bases). V was trimmed by 3 bases and J by 0 bases, leaving 17 bases between them. Germline values: CDR1 SQVTM, CDR2 ANQGSEA. The CDR3 is 16 amino acids. The CDR3 sequence: CSVDFGGAGSNYGYTF. For the CDR3, the DNA is TGCAGCGTTGATTTCGGGGGCGCGGGATCTAACTATGGCTACACCTTC.

V and J are TRBV5-4 and TRBJ2-2, with 11 nucleotides matching TRBD2. CDR3 size: 16 residues. V trimming: 4 bases; J trimming: 4 bases; junction bases outside the gene matches: 6. The germline V gene encodes CDR1 SGHNT and CDR2 YYREEE (reference sequence). The CDR3 region is CASSPGTSGFTGELFF. CDR3 DNA sequence: TGTGCCAGCAGCCCCGGGACTAGCGGATTCACCGGGGAGCTGTTTTTT.

CDR3 amino acids: CASSYSSGRPYSPLHF. Written as DNA, the CDR3 is TGTGCCAGCAGTTACTCGTCAGGGAGGCCCTATTCACCCCTCCACTTT. J is TRBJ1-6 and V is TRBV6-5, with a possible D match to TRBD1 (5 bases). Trimming cost V 0 bases and J 8 bases, with 14 bases left between them. This CDR3 contains 16 residues. Germline V gives CDR1 MNHEY, CDR2 SVGAGI.

V gene TRBV27 combines with J gene TRBJ1-3; the match to TRBD1 covers 12 bases. Trimming at V came to 3 bases and at J to 8 bases, leaving 5 bases not matched to a gene. The CDR3 has 15 amino acids. In germline, CDR1 is MNHEY, CDR2 SMNVEV (reference sequence). The CDR3 sequence is CASSLAGQGADTIYF. CDR3 coding DNA: TGTGCCAGCAGTTTGGCGGGACAGGGGGCGGACACCATATATTTT.

The chain employs TRBV6-1 and TRBJ1-6; possibly TRBD1 for D (5 bases). The V end lost 10 bases, the J end lost 10 bases, and 17 bases lay between the germline ends. Per the germline V gene, CDR1 is MNHNS and CDR2 is SASEGT. The CDR3 is 13 amino acids. CDR3 loop: CAIFFERGSPLHF. As DNA, the CDR3 is TGTGCCATCTTCTTTGAGAGGGGCTCACCCCTCCACTTT.

The chain is built from TRBV5-4 and TRBJ2-5; D is perhaps TRBD2 (6 bases). The CDR3 sequence is 13 residues long. CDR1 is SGHNT and CDR2 is YYREEE in the germline V gene (reference sequence). The germline V and J ends were trimmed by 4 bases and 8 bases, with 15 bases remaining between them. CDR3 bases: TGTGCCAGCAGCAGGGAGGTGGCTGATACCCAGTACTTC. Translated: CASSREVADTQYF.

The chain couples TRBV27 to TRBJ1-4; 7 bases are a match to TRBD1. This CDR3 region has 15 residues. Germline V gene lookup returns CDR1 MNHEY and CDR2 SMNVEV (reference sequence). J gave up 4 bases and V 6 bases, and 8 bases lay outside the gene matches. The CDR3 region is CASSSITGVNEKLFF. The CDR3 coding sequence is TGTGCCAGCAGCTCAATTACAGGGGTTAATGAAAAACTGTTTTTT.

The chain has TRBV15 and TRBJ2-3; D perhaps matches TRBD2 (7 bases). The length of the CDR3 is 17 residues. CDR1 and CDR2 (germline): LNHNV, YYDKDF (reference sequence). V was shortened by 0 bases and J by 0 bases, with 13 bases between the two germline ends. Here the CDR3 reads CATSRDKRGGSTDTQYF. The CDR3 DNA is TGTGCCACCAGCAGAGATAAGAGGGGGGGGAGCACAGATACGCAGTATTTT.

The V call is TRBV21-1, the J call TRBJ2-1; TRBD2 was called by the table and not checked on the DNA. TRBV21-1 is a recognized pseudogene. The CDR3 spans 19 residues. This CDR3 reads CASSASAGTSGSSYNEQFF. As DNA, the CDR3 is TGTGCCAGCTCGGCTTCAGCCGGGACTAGCGGAAGCTCCTACAATGAGCAGTTCTTC.

V is TRBV9 and J is TRBJ2-1, with D maybe TRBD2 (5 bases). The CDR3 spans 15 residues. V shed 0 bases and J shed 0 bases, with 7 bases lying between them. Germline lookup yields CDR1 SGDLS and CDR2 YYNGEE. The CDR3 DNA sequence: TGTGCCAGCAGCGTAGACGGGGACTCCTACAATGAGCAGTTCTTC. As protein: CASSVDGDSYNEQFF.

This chain links TRBV5-1 with TRBJ2-3; 11 nucleotides match TRBD2. CDR3 size: 16 residues. J was trimmed by 1 base and V by 5 bases; bases with no gene match: 6. CDR1 is SGHRS and CDR2 is YFSETQ in the germline V gene. The CDR3: CASRGTGLAGTDTQYF. DNA of the CDR3: TGCGCCAGCAGGGGTACGGGACTAGCGGGCACAGATACGCAGTATTTT.

This chain joins TRBV5-6 and TRBJ1-5; D remains ambiguous. This CDR3 spans 12 amino acids. Trimming stripped 4 bases from V and 3 bases from J, with 5 bases between. Germline CDR1 is SGHDT and CDR2 is YYEEEE. The CDR3 DNA reads as TGTGCCAGCAGCCAGGTCAATCAGCCCCAGCATTTT. Protein: CASSQVNQPQHF.

This rearrangement joins TRBV18 to TRBJ2-7; possible D gene TRBD1, 6 bases. V dropped 2 bases and J dropped 0 bases, with 11 bases sitting between them. CDR3 length equals 15 residues. The germline V gene encodes CDR1 KGHSH and CDR2 LQKENI. The CDR3 region has the DNA TGTGCCAGCTCACCAACAGGGACCAGCTCCTACGAGCAGTACTTC. Translation gives CASSPTGTSSYEQYF.

The gene calls are TRBV18 and TRBJ1-2; D possibly corresponds to TRBD1 (5 bases). V was clipped by 2 bases and J by 6 bases, with 22 bases between them. This CDR3 has 17 residues. Germline values: CDR1 KGHSH, CDR2 LQKENI. The CDR3 spells CASSPSQGSFSPDGYTF. The CDR3 region has the DNA TGTGCCAGCTCACCATCGCAGGGAAGTTTTTCTCCGGATGGCTACACCTTC.

The rearrangement joins TRBV11-2 to TRBJ1-4; TRBD1 is a possible D gene (6 bases). The CDR3 is made up of 15 amino acids. Trimming shortened V by 4 bases and J by 2 bases, and 11 bases separated the two germline ends. Looked up from germline, CDR1 is SGHAT and CDR2 is FQNNGV. The DNA for the CDR3 is TGTGCCAGCAGCTCTCAGGGGAGGACTAATGAAAAACTGTTTTTT. It encodes CASSSQGRTNEKLFF. The full variable domain, in which reference TRBV11-2 and TRBJ1-4 provide the parts outside the CDR3, is EAGVAQSPRYKIIEKRQSVAFWCNPISGHATLYWYQQILGQGPKLLIQFQNNGVVDDSQLPKDRFSAERLKGVDSTLKIQPAKLEDSAVYLCASSSQGRTNEKLFFGSGTQLSVL.

J is TRBJ2-2 and V is TRBV6-1; D might be TRBD1 (6 bases). Per the germline V gene, CDR1 is MNHNS and CDR2 is SASEGT. V was pared by 4 bases and J by 7 bases, with 16 bases between. This CDR3 has 15 amino acids. CDR3 DNA sequence: TGTGCCAGCAGTGGACGAGATCCGACAGGCGGGGAGCTGTTTTTT. Translation gives CASSGRDPTGGELFF.

This clone was found once. V and J are TRBV7-6 and TRBJ2-3; D possibly corresponds to TRBD1 (5 bases). The CDR3 length is 13 residues. V lost 6 bases to trimming and J lost 5 bases, with 12 bases between them. Germline V gives CDR1 SGHVS, CDR2 FNYEAQ. Here the CDR3 reads CASSLNRKDTQYF. In DNA, the CDR3 is TGTGCCAGCAGTTTAAACAGGAAAGATACGCAGTATTTT.